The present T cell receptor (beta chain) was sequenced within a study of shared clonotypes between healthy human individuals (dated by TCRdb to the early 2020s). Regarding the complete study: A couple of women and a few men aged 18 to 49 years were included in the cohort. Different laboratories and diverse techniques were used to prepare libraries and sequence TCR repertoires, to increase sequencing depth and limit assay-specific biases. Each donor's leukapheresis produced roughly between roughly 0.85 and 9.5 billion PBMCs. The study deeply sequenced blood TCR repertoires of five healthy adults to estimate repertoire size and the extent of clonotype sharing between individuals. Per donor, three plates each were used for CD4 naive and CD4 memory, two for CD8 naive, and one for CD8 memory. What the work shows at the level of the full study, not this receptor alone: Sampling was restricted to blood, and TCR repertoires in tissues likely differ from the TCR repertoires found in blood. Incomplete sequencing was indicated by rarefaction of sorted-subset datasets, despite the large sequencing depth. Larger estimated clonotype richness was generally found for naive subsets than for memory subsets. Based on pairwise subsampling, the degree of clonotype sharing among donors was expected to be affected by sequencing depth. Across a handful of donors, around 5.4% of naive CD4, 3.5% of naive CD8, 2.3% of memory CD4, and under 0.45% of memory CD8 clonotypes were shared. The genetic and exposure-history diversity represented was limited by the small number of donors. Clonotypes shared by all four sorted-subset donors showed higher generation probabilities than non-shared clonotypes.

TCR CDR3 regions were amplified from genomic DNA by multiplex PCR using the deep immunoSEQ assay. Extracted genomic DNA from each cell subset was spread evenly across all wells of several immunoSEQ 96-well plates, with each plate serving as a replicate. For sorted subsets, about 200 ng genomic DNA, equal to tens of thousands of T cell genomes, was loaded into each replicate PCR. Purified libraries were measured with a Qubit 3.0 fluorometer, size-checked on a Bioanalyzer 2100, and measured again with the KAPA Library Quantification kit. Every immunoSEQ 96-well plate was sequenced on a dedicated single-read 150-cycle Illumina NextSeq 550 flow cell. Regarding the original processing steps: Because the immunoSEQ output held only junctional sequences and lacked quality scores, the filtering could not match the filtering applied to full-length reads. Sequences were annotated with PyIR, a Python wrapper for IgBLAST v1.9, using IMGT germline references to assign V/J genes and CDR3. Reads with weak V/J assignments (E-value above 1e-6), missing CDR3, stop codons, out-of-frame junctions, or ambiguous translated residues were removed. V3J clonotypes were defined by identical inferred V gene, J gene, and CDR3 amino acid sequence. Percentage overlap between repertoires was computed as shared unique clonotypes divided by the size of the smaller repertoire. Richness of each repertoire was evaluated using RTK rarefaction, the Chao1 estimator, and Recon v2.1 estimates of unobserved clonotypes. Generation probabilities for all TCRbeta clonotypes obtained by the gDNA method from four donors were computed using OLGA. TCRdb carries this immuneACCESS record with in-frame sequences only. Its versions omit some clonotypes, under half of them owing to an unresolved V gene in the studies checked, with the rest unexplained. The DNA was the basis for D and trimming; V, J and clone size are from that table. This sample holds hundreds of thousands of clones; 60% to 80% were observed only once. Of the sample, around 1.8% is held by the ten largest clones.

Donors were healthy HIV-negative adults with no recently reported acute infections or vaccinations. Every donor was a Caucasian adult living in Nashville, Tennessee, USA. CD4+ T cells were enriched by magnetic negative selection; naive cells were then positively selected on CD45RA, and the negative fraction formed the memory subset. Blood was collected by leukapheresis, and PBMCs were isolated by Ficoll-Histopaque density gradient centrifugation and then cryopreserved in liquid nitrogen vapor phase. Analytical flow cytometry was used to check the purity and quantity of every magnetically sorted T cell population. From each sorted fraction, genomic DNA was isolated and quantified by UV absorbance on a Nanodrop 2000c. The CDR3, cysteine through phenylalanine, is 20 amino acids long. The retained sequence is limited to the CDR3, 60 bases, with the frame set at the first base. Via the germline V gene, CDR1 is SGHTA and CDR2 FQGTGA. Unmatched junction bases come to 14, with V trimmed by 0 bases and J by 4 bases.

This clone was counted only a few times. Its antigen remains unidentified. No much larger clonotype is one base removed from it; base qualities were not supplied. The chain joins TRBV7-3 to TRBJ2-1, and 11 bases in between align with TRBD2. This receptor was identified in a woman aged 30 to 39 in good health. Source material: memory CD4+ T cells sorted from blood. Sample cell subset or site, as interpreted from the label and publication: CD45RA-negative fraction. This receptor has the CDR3 CASSLTWTLIIAGGYNEQFF. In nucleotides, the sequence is TGTGCCAGCAGCTTAACGTGGACCCTTATTATAGCGGGAGGGTACAATGAGCAGTTCTTC.